This T cell receptor beta chain was found in a study of STAT3 mutations in large granular lymphocyte leukemia. Study-wide results and limits: Every T-cell large granular lymphocyte leukemia patient had at least one immunodominant TCR beta clonotype.

Trimming pared 2 bases from V and 1 base from J, leaving 12 bases between. CDR3 length: 17 amino acids. Germline assignment: CDR1 SEHNR and CDR2 FQNEAQ (reference sequence). On this clone itself: What it binds is not known.

Using immunoSEQ multiplex PCR, the repertoire was profiled, and TCRdb retains in-frame clones only, with some absent. The sample holds 10,000 to 15,000 clones, roughly 80% seen once. This chain links TRBV7-9 with TRBJ2-6; D gene ambiguous. The TCR comes from a man in his sixties with T-cell large granular lymphocyte leukemia. Some clones in this sample may be carry-over from other donors' samples. Sequenced: peripheral blood mononuclear cells. The CDR3 coding sequence is TGTGCCAGCAGCTTACCCTTTACCAGATCTGGGGCCAACGTCCTGACTTTC. This encodes CASSLPFTRSGANVLTF.